A single sample is the source of the 20 T cell receptor beta chains below, sequenced in a study of shared clonotypes between healthy human individuals. Clones were read by immunoSEQ multiplex PCR, and TCRdb kept only the in-frame ones, dropping some. The sample has roughly 760,000 clones, around 72% seen once. Material for sequencing was memory CD4+ T cells sorted from blood. Documented subset: CD45RA-negative fraction. All receptors derive from a woman aged 25 to 39 in good health.

The chain uses TRBV10-3 and TRBJ2-3; tentatively, D is TRBD1 (6 bases). Trimming left V 5 bases short and J 2 bases short, with 11 bases between. The germline gives CDR1 ENHRY, CDR2 SYGVKD. This CDR3 has 14 residues. The CDR3 bases are TGTGCCATCAGTCGGACAGACCTCACAGATACGCAGTATTTT. Translation gives CAISRTDLTDTQYF.

This clone was picked up a small number of times. The gene calls are TRBV28 and TRBJ1-5; maybe TRBD1 (5 bases). Germline-derived CDR1 and CDR2 are MDHEN and SYDVKM. The CDR3 sequence is 14 residues long. Trimming stripped 8 bases from V and 4 bases from J, with 15 bases between. Written as DNA, the CDR3 is TGTGCCAGCGCCGAGGGGAGATGGAATCAGCCCCAGCATTTT. Translated: CASAEGRWNQPQHF.

This chain connects TRBV4-2 to TRBJ2-7; unclear D gene. The CDR3 runs 17 residues. The V and J ends lost 1 base and 0 bases respectively, with 16 bases between them. Germline V CDR1 and CDR2: LGHNA, YNFKEQ. The CDR3 spells CASSQGSVRRSSYEQYF. CDR3 coding DNA: TGTGCCAGCAGCCAAGGATCAGTGCGAAGGAGCTCCTACGAGCAGTACTTC.

This clone was counted once. The same CDR3 is also encoded by other DNA sequences in this sample. The chain recombines TRBV5-1 with TRBJ2-1; 7 nucleotides agree with TRBD1. This CDR3 spans 15 amino acids. Germline V gives CDR1 SGHRS, CDR2 YFSETQ. V trimming: 0 bases; J trimming: 4 bases; junction bases outside the gene matches: 4. In DNA form, the CDR3 reads TGCGCCAGCAGCTTGGCCTCAGGGGGTTACAATGAGCAGTTCTTC. Protein product: CASSLASGGYNEQFF.

This chain links TRBV28 with TRBJ2-6; D may correspond to TRBD1 or TRBD2 (6 bases each). Per germline, CDR1 MDHEN and CDR2 SYDVKM. This CDR3 comprises 14 residues. The V gene lost 6 bases and the J gene lost 3 bases, with 9 bases spanning the gap. CDR3 DNA sequence: TGTGCCAGCAGGCGGGACATTGGGGCCAACGTCCTGACTTTC. Protein sequence: CASRRDIGANVLTF.

The chain is built from TRBV5-1 and TRBJ2-7, with 11 bases fitting TRBD2. V lost 1 base to trimming and J lost 3 bases; unmatched junction nucleotides: 9. CDR3 length: 17 residues. Per germline, CDR1 SGHRS and CDR2 YFSETQ. The CDR3 nucleotides are TGCGCCAGCAGCTTGATAGTAGCGGGAGGGCCGAGCTACGAGCAGTACTTC. This sequence encodes CASSLIVAGGPSYEQYF. Supplemented by reference TRBV5-1 and TRBJ2-7, the full variable domain reads KAGVTQTPRYLIKTRGQQVTLSCSPISGHRSVSWYQQTPGQGLQFLFEYFSETQRNKGNFPGRFSGRQFSNSRSEMNVSTLELGDSALYLCASSLIVAGGPSYEQYFGPGTRLTVT.

J is TRBJ2-3 and V is TRBV10-3, with D possibly matching TRBD2 (6 bases). The CDR3 contains 15 residues. Germline V lookup: CDR1 ENHRY, CDR2 SYGVKD. Trimming left V 2 bases short and J 0 bases short, with 9 bases between. The CDR3 nucleotides read TGTGCCATCAGTGAGCGGGGGACTAGCACAGATACGCAGTATTTT. This gives the protein CAISERGTSTDTQYF.

On this clone itself: A much larger clone lies a single base off, so this may be a read error. This sample also contains other DNA sequences that code for the same CDR3. The chain employs TRBV5-1 and TRBJ2-2; 7 positions match TRBD1. The germline V gene has CDR1 SGHRS and CDR2 YFSETQ. After removal of 0 bases from V and 3 bases from J, the junction contained 2 bases not matched to a gene. This CDR3 has 15 residues. This CDR3 is CASSLGDRDTGELFF. CDR3 nucleotides: TGCGCCAGCAGCTTGGGGGACAGAGACACCGGGGAGCTGTTTTTT.

V and J are TRBV19 and TRBJ2-1; D is ambiguous. This CDR3 is 15 amino acids long. Germline V CDR1 and CDR2: LNHDA, SQIVND (reference sequence). The V end was cut by 2 bases, the J end by 1 base, with 9 bases between. The CDR3 is CASSIMEISYNEQFF. The CDR3, as DNA: TGTGCCAGTAGTATAATGGAGATTTCCTACAATGAGCAGTTCTTC.

For this clone: Other nucleotide sequences from this sample produce the same CDR3. This chain joins TRBV20-1 and TRBJ2-1; a possible D gene is TRBD2 (6 bases). The V and J ends lost 5 bases and 7 bases respectively, with 9 bases between them. The CDR3 consists of 11 residues. CDR1 is DFQATT, CDR2 SNEGSKA, per germline (reference sequence). In DNA form, the CDR3 reads TGCAGTGCTGGGGACTTGAATGAGCAGTTCTTC. Translated: CSAGDLNEQFF.

As for this clone: A read error is possible here, since a much larger clone lies one base away. This sample also contains other DNA sequences that code for the same CDR3. The rearrangement joins TRBV5-5 to TRBJ1-5; no firm D call. V lost 0 bases to trimming and J lost 0 bases, with 1 base between them. Germline V gene data show CDR1 as SGHKS and CDR2 as YYEKEE (reference sequence). The CDR3 is made up of 13 amino acids. The CDR3 protein is CASSLDSNQPQHF. CDR3 sequence (DNA): TGTGCCAGCAGCTTGGATAGCAATCAGCCCCAGCATTTT.

V is TRBV2 and J is TRBJ2-7; 8 nucleotides align to TRBD2. Germline CDR1 is SNHLY and CDR2 is FYNNEI. The CDR3 has 13 amino acids. Losses at the gene ends were 7 bases for V and 3 bases for J; bases not matched to a gene: 5. CDR3: CASNSGSVYEQYF. CDR3 bases: TGTGCCAGCAACAGCGGGAGCGTCTACGAGCAGTACTTC. The entire variable domain, with the rest obtained from reference TRBV2 and TRBJ2-7, is as follows: EPEVTQTPSHQVTQMGQEVILRCVPISNHLYFYWYRQILGQKVEFLVSFYNNEISEKSEIFDDQFSVERPDGSNFTLKIRSTKLEDSAMYFCASNSGSVYEQYFGPGTRLTVT.

This clone was picked up one time. This chain uses TRBV11-2 with TRBJ2-2; possible D gene TRBD2, 6 bases. The length of the CDR3 is 18 residues. The V gene lost 5 bases and the J gene lost 0 bases, with 19 bases spanning the gap. From germline, CDR1 is SGHAT and CDR2 FQNNGV. This CDR3 is CASSPPWAGSANTGELFF. The CDR3 coding sequence is TGTGCCAGCAGCCCCCCTTGGGCGGGATCCGCGAACACCGGGGAGCTGTTTTTT.

The chain is built from TRBV6-5 and TRBJ1-5; no firm D call. This CDR3 has 12 residues. V gave up 8 bases and J gave up 5 bases, with 10 bases separating them. Germline V gene sequence: CDR1 MNHEY, CDR2 SVGAGI. The CDR3 DNA reads as TGTGCCAGCGGTAGAGGATATCAGCCCCAGCATTTT. Protein: CASGRGYQPQHF.

The genes are TRBV7-6 and TRBJ1-1, with D perhaps matching TRBD1 (6 bases). V was cut by 2 bases and J by 1 base, with 8 bases left in between. CDR3 length equals 14 residues. CDR1 and CDR2 (germline): SGHVS, FNYEAQ. The CDR3 nucleotides read TGTGCCAGCAGCTTAAGGGGGGCGAACACTGAAGCTTTCTTT. It is translated as CASSLRGANTEAFF. Together with reference TRBV7-6 and TRBJ1-1, the CDR3 gives the full variable domain: GAGVSQSPRYKVTKRGQDVALRCDPISGHVSLYWYRQALGQGPEFLTYFNYEAQQDKSGLPNDRFSAERPEGSISTLTIQRTEQRDSAMYRCASSLRGANTEAFFGQGTRLTVV.

This rearrangement joins TRBV5-1 to TRBJ1-1; weak D call: TRBD1 (6 bases). CDR3 length: 14 amino acids. V lost 0 bases to trimming and J lost 0 bases, with 6 bases between them. Germline values: CDR1 SGHRS, CDR2 YFSETQ. CDR3 coding DNA: TGCGCCAGCAGCTTGGACAGGGTGAACACTGAAGCTTTCTTT. Its protein product is CASSLDRVNTEAFF.

This clone was picked up a small number of times. The J gene is TRBJ2-2, the V gene TRBV5-1, with TRBD2 identical over 14 bases. This CDR3 has 17 amino acids. The ends lost 4 bases at V and 5 bases at J; junction bases unmatched: 7. Germline-derived CDR1 and CDR2 are SGHRS and YFSETQ. The CDR3 nucleotides read TGCGCCAGCAGCGTAACCGGGACTAGCGGGGGAACCGGGGAGCTGTTTTTT. Protein product: CASSVTGTSGGTGELFF.

In DNA form, the CDR3 reads TGTGCCAGCAGCCGGACTTATGGAAACACCATATATTTT. Its translation is CASSRTYGNTIYF. The rearrangement uses TRBV7-2 and TRBJ1-3; D unclear. CDR1 is SGHTA, CDR2 FQGNSA, per germline. Trimming took off 5 bases at V and 3 bases at J, with 8 bases between the two ends. The CDR3 length is 13 residues.

This chain links TRBV7-2 with TRBJ1-1; D may be TRBD1 (5 bases). Trimming removed 5 bases from V and 10 bases from J, with 17 bases in between. Germline V gives CDR1 SGHTA, CDR2 FQGNSA. The CDR3 spans 13 residues. The DNA for the CDR3 is TGTGCCAGCAGCCCCCACCCGCAGGGAGCAGCTTTCTTT. It encodes CASSPHPQGAAFF.

V gene TRBV2 combines with J gene TRBJ2-7; tentative D call: TRBD1 (5 bases). V lost 8 bases and J lost 4, with 18 bases in between. Germline-derived CDR1 and CDR2 are SNHLY and FYNNEI. The CDR3 has 14 residues. The CDR3, as DNA: TGTGCCAGCTGCACAGGACGGAATTCTTACGAGCAGTACTTC. Translating gives CASCTGRNSYEQYF.